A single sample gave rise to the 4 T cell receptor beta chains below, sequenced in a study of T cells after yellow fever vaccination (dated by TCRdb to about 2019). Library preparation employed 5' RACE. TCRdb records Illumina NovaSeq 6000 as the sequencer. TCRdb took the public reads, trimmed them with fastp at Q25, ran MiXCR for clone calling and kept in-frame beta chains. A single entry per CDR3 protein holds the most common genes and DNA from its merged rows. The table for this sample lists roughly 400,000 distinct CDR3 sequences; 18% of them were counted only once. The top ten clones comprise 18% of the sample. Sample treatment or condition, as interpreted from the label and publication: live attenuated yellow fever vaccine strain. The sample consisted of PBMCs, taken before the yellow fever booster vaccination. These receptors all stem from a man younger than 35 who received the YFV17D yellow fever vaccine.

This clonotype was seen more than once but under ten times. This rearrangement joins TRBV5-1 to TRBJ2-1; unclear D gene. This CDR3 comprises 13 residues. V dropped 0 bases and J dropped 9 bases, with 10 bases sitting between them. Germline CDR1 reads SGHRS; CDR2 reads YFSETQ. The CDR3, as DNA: TGCGCCAGCAGCTTGGCAGAACTCGCTGAGCAGTTCTTC. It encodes CASSLAELAEQFF. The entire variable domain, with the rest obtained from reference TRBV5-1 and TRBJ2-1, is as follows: KAGVTQTPRYLIKTRGQQVTLSCSPISGHRSVSWYQQTPGQGLQFLFEYFSETQRNKGNFPGRFSGRQFSNSRSEMNVSTLELGDSALYLCASSLAELAEQFFGPGTRLTVL.

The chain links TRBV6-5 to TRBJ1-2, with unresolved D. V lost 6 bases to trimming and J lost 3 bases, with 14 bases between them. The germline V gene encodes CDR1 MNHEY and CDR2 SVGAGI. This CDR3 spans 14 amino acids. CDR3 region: CASSPLQDDYGYTF. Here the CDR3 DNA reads TGTGCCAGCAGCCCCCTCCAGGACGACTATGGCTACACCTTC.

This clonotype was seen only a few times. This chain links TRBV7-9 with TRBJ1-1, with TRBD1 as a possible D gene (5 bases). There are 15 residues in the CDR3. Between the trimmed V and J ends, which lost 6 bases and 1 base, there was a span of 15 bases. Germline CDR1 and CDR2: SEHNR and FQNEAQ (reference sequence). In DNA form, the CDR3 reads TGTGCCAGCAGGCTACCTAGACAGAAGAACACTGAAGCTTTCTTT. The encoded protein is CASRLPRQKNTEAFF.

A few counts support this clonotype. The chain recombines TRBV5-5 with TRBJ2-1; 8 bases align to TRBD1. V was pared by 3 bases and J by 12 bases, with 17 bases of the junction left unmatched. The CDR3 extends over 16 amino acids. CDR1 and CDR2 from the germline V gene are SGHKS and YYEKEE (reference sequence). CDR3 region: CASSWQGASGKGRQFF. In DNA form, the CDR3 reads TGTGCCAGCAGCTGGCAGGGGGCTTCCGGCAAGGGAAGGCAGTTCTTC.